These 3 T cell receptor beta chains were sequenced from one sample in a study of early T cells in non-severe SARS-CoV-2 infection. TCRdb re-called the 5' RACE reads through MiXCR, storing one row per CDR3 protein. Of about 60,000 distinct CDR3 sequences in the sample, about 13% were seen once. Sequenced: whole blood. All receptors derive from an adult who was a healthcare worker with PCR-confirmed SARS-CoV-2 infection or an uninfected control (not recorded which).

This clonotype was seen repeatedly, ten times or more. The gene calls are TRBV7-9 and TRBJ1-1, with D hard to call. The CDR3 length is 12 residues. Trimming took 3 bases from V and 1 from J, leaving 3 bases between them. Germline V gene data show CDR1 as SEHNR and CDR2 as FQNEAQ (reference sequence). The CDR3: CASSFWNTEAFF. Here the CDR3 DNA reads TGTGCCAGCAGCTTTTGGAACACTGAAGCTTTCTTT. The variable domain in full, with the rest retrieved from reference TRBV7-9 and TRBJ1-1, is DTGVSQNPRHKITKRGQNVTFRCDPISEHNRLYWYRQTLGQGPEFLTYFQNEAQLEKSRLLSDRFSAERPKGSFSTLEIQRTEQGDSAMYLCASSFWNTEAFFGQGTRLTVV.

This clonotype was observed at least ten times. The chain uses TRBV10-1 and TRBJ1-2; D perhaps matches TRBD1 (6 bases). The germline gives CDR1 WNHNN, CDR2 SYGVQD (reference sequence). This CDR3 region has 14 residues. The V end lost 4 bases, the J end lost 3 bases, and 12 bases lay between the germline ends. CDR3: CASSGQGPYYGYTF. Here the CDR3 DNA reads TGCGCCAGCAGTGGGCAGGGGCCCTACTATGGCTACACCTTC.

The chain recombines TRBV29-1 with TRBJ1-2; D unresolved. The CDR3 has 11 amino acids. Looked up from germline, CDR1 is SQVTM and CDR2 is ANQGSEA. V lost 7 bases, J lost 8 bases, and 14 bases lay in between. In nucleotides, the CDR3 is TGCAGCGACGATCGCCAAGGGGGCTACACCTTC. Amino acids: CSDDRQGGYTF. The full variable domain, its missing parts supplied by reference TRBV29-1 and TRBJ1-2, is SAVISQKPSRDICQRGTSLTIQCQVDSQVTMMFWYRQQPGQSLTLIATANQGSEATYESGFVIDKFPISRPNLTFSTLTVSNMSPEDSSIYLCSDDRQGGYTFGSGTRLTVV.